This TCR beta chain was found in a study of blood T cell repertoires in COVID-19. Study summary: Samples representing acute and convalescent COVID-19 were sourced from the United States, Italy and Spain. Nucleic acid was either cDNA or gDNA, and it came from T cells, B-cell-depleted T cells, or PBMCs.

Germline V gene data show CDR1 as GTSNPN and CDR2 as SVGIG (reference sequence). The CDR3 sequence is 16 residues long. The junction had 8 bases not matched to a gene; V was cut back by 2 bases and J by 4 bases. In the authors' methods: For nucleated cells, counts were estimated from reference gene primer amplification. Here immunoSEQ multiplex PCR was the method, and the copy in TCRdb shows in-frame clones only, minus some. That table is the source of V, J and clone size, and D and trimming were worked out from the DNA. The table lists around 250,000 clones, roughly 84% of them singletons. The source material was peripheral blood. The V call is TRBV30, the J call TRBJ2-3, with 11 nucleotides matching TRBD2. The TCR originated in a woman aged 40 to 55 who had recovered from COVID-19. DNA of the CDR3: TGTGCCTGGAGTTTGTTTAGCGGGGGGGCATCAGATACGCAGTATTTT. Encoded protein: CAWSLFSGGASDTQYF.